The 24 T cell receptor beta chains below come from one sample, sequenced in a study of cytomegalovirus exposure and HLA in healthy donors. The PCR ran on 60 Vbeta and 13 Jbeta primers. Repertoires were generated with immunoSEQ multiplex PCR, while TCRdb's copy carries only in-frame clones and drops some. The sample has 200,000 to 250,000 clones, approximately 90% seen once; the top ten hold about 1%. Material for sequencing was PBMCs. The receptors originated from a woman aged 18 to 35 in good health and CMV-seronegative.

J is TRBJ2-1 and V is TRBV11-3; 8 bases match TRBD2. Germline trimming cut 3 bases from V and 4 bases from J; bases unmatched to any gene: 2. The CDR3 spans 14 residues. Per the germline V gene, CDR1 is SGHNT and CDR2 is YENEEA. The CDR3 is CASSLAGGYNEQFF. CDR3 nucleotide sequence: TGTGCCAGCAGCTTGGCGGGGGGATACAATGAGCAGTTCTTC.

V gene TRBV30 combines with J gene TRBJ1-5; 7 bases match TRBD1. Germline assignment: CDR1 GTSNPN and CDR2 SVGIG (reference sequence). V dropped 8 bases and J dropped 4; count of bases not matched to a gene: 5. The CDR3 totals 12 residues. Here the CDR3 DNA reads TGTGCCAGAAGACAGGGAAATCAGCCCCAGCATTTT. It codes for CARRQGNQPQHF.

This clone is a singleton in its sample. This chain links TRBV14 with TRBJ2-3; TRBD1 matches at 7 bases. The CDR3 loop spans 16 amino acids. After removal of 2 bases from V and 2 bases from J, the junction contained 7 bases not matched to a gene. Germline V gene sequence: CDR1 SGHDN, CDR2 FVKESK. The CDR3 DNA reads as TGTGCCAGCAGCCAAAATAACAGGGGTGCCACAGATACGCAGTATTTT. Amino acids: CASSQNNRGATDTQYF.

The chain uses TRBV27 and TRBJ1-1, with a possible D match to TRBD1 (5 bases). Germline V CDR1 and CDR2: MNHEY, SMNVEV (reference sequence). The CDR3 sequence is 13 residues long. V lost 3 bases and J 6 bases, leaving 11 bases between the germline ends. The CDR3 DNA reads TGTGCCAGCAGTTTCCGGATGACAGCTGAAGCTTTCTTT. This gives the protein CASSFRMTAEAFF.

J is TRBJ2-1 and V is TRBV9; maybe TRBD1 (6 bases). V was shortened by 0 bases and J by 8 bases, with 18 bases between the two germline ends. The CDR3 consists of 16 residues. Germline CDR1 SGDLS, CDR2 YYNGEE. CDR3 sequence reads: CASSVVGTKREHEQFF. The CDR3 bases are TGTGCCAGCAGCGTAGTGGGGACAAAAAGAGAGCATGAGCAGTTCTTC.

The rearrangement uses TRBV5-1 and TRBJ1-3; D remains ambiguous. V lost 4 bases and J 6 bases, leaving 11 bases between the germline ends. Germline V gene sequence: CDR1 SGHRS, CDR2 YFSETQ. The CDR3 has 13 residues. In DNA, the CDR3 is TGCGCCAGCAGCCCGCAAGCTGAAAACACCATATATTTT. It codes for CASSPQAENTIYF.

V and J are TRBV11-2 and TRBJ2-1; D is uncertain. The CDR3 runs 12 residues. Germline CDR1 reads SGHAT; CDR2 reads FQNNGV. V was trimmed by 5 bases and J by 7 bases, leaving 9 bases between them. CDR3 residues: CASSPVRNEQFF. CDR3 coding DNA: TGTGCCAGCAGCCCGGTCAGGAATGAGCAGTTCTTC.

The chain links TRBV6-5 to TRBJ1-6; possibly TRBD1 for D (5 bases). CDR1 and CDR2 (germline): MNHEY, SVGAGI. CDR3 size: 13 residues. V lost 2 bases and J 9 bases, leaving 8 bases between the germline ends. The CDR3 sequence: CASSYRGVSPLHF. Here the CDR3 DNA reads TGTGCCAGCAGTTACCGGGGGGTTTCACCCCTCCACTTT.

Regarding this clone: One junction end disagrees with the germline gene, perhaps due to a read error. This chain links TRBV7-9 with TRBJ1-2, with D unresolved. The CDR3 extends over 11 amino acids. Germline V gives CDR1 SEHNR, CDR2 FQNEAQ (reference sequence). The CDR3 reads CSSSLVLGYTF. For the CDR3, the DNA is TGTTCCAGCAGCTTAGTACTTGGCTACACCTTC.

The chain uses TRBV7-6 and TRBJ2-1; 12 bases match TRBD2. The CDR3 length is 17 residues. CDR1 and CDR2 (germline): SGHVS, FNYEAQ. Unmatched junction bases numbered 7, after V lost 3 bases and J lost 4 bases. The CDR3 DNA sequence: TGTGCCAGCAGCTTCCTAGCGGGGGGGCCGAAGTACAATGAGCAGTTCTTC. Amino acids: CASSFLAGGPKYNEQFF. The full variable domain, rest sourced from reference TRBV7-6 and TRBJ2-1, is GAGVSQSPRYKVTKRGQDVALRCDPISGHVSLYWYRQALGQGPEFLTYFNYEAQQDKSGLPNDRFSAERPEGSISTLTIQRTEQRDSAMYRCASSFLAGGPKYNEQFFGPGTRLTVL.

The genes are TRBV7-6 and TRBJ1-4, with TRBD1 identical over 7 bases. CDR1 and CDR2 from the germline V gene are SGHVS and FNYEAQ. The CDR3 is 12 residues long. The V and J ends lost 5 bases and 8 bases, in that order; junction bases with no gene match: 2. CDR3 residues: CASSKDREKLFF. In DNA form, the CDR3 reads TGTGCCAGCAGCAAGGACAGGGAAAAACTGTTTTTT.

The J gene is TRBJ2-1, the V gene TRBV19, with 10 bases fitting TRBD2. CDR1 is LNHDA, CDR2 SQIVND, per germline (reference sequence). The CDR3 loop spans 15 amino acids. The V gene end was trimmed by 7 bases and the J gene end by 9 bases; junction bases not matched to a gene: 12. In nucleotides, the CDR3 is TGTGCCAGTACCTTAGCGGGGGGTTCCCAAGGTGAGCAGTTCTTC. Amino acids: CASTLAGGSQGEQFF.

The chain employs TRBV6-1 and TRBJ2-3; TRBD2 is a possible D gene (5 bases). CDR3 length: 13 amino acids. V was clipped by 3 bases and J by 6 bases, with 10 bases between them. The germline V gene encodes CDR1 MNHNS and CDR2 SASEGT. DNA for the CDR3: TGTGCCAGCAGTGATGTTCGGGGTGATACGCAGTATTTT. Its protein is CASSDVRGDTQYF.

The chain's CDR3 is CASMGSGRGSSTDTQYF. CDR3 bases: TGTGCCAGCATGGGGAGCGGGAGAGGGTCTAGCACAGATACGCAGTATTTT. The rearrangement joins TRBV2 to TRBJ2-3; 8 bases are shared with TRBD2. Trimming removed 7 bases from V and 0 bases from J; junction bases left unmatched: 12. CDR1 SNHLY and CDR2 FYNNEI come from the germline V gene. The CDR3 sequence is 17 residues long.

This chain connects TRBV11-3 to TRBJ2-5; TRBD1 aligns across 10 bases. Germline V lookup: CDR1 SGHNT, CDR2 YENEEA. J was trimmed by 7 bases and V by 5 bases; bases with no gene match: 7. The CDR3 totals 14 residues. The CDR3 spells CASSLDRGRGTQYF. Here the CDR3 DNA reads TGTGCCAGCAGCCTGGACAGGGGGAGAGGGACCCAGTACTTC.

This rearrangement joins TRBV4-2 to TRBJ2-5; 11 positions agree with TRBD2. Germline V gives CDR1 LGHNA, CDR2 YNFKEQ. The ends lost 4 bases at V and 3 bases at J; junction bases unmatched: 7. This CDR3 comprises 16 residues. In DNA form, the CDR3 reads TGTGCCAGCAGCCGGGAAGGGACTAGCGGAGAAGAGACCCAGTACTTC. As protein: CASSREGTSGEETQYF.

The chain combines TRBV2 with TRBJ2-7; TRBD2 aligns across 10 bases. The germline gives CDR1 SNHLY, CDR2 FYNNEI. This CDR3 contains 14 residues. V shed 5 bases, J shed 6 bases, and the junction held 7 bases outside the gene matches. The CDR3 DNA follows: TGTGCCAGCAGTCAACTAGCGGGGCCTTCCGAGCAGTACTTC. Amino acids: CASSQLAGPSEQYF.

The sample holds one count of this clone. This CDR3 is CASSSNLQGYEQFF. The CDR3 DNA reads as TGTGCCAGCAGCTCAAACCTACAGGGCTATGAGCAGTTCTTC. V gene TRBV7-2 combines with J gene TRBJ2-1; D perhaps matches TRBD1 (6 bases). Germline CDR1 is SGHTA and CDR2 is FQGNSA. Trimming removed 4 bases from V and 8 bases from J, with 15 bases in between. The CDR3 is 14 residues long.

This chain joins TRBV11-3 and TRBJ2-2; a possible D gene is TRBD2 (8 bases). The V end lost 2 bases, the J end lost 6 bases, and 16 bases lay between the germline ends. The CDR3 is made up of 16 amino acids. Germline V gene lookup returns CDR1 SGHNT and CDR2 YENEEA. This CDR3 reads CASSLRQGAGAGELFF. The CDR3 DNA is TGTGCCAGCAGCTTAAGACAGGGAGCGGGGGCCGGGGAGCTGTTTTTT.

The rearrangement links TRBV5-1 to TRBJ2-2; the D is unclear. Looked up from germline, CDR1 is SGHRS and CDR2 is YFSETQ. Trimming took 1 base from V and 1 from J, leaving 14 bases between them. The CDR3 is 17 amino acids. The DNA of the CDR3 is TGCGCCAGCAGCTTGACTACTGTTCGAGTGAACACCGGGGAGCTGTTTTTT. Translation gives CASSLTTVRVNTGELFF.

This sequence joins TRBV5-4 and TRBJ2-2; tentatively, D is TRBD1 (6 bases). From germline, CDR1 is SGHNT and CDR2 YYREEE (reference sequence). This CDR3 contains 14 residues. V lost 5 bases and J 1 base, leaving 9 bases between the germline ends. The CDR3 loop reads CASRPGQNTGELFF. Here the CDR3 DNA reads TGTGCCAGCAGGCCGGGACAGAACACCGGGGAGCTGTTTTTT.

This clone turned up a few times. J is TRBJ1-5 and V is TRBV7-8; D gene uncertain. The germline V gene encodes CDR1 SGHVS and CDR2 FQNEAQ. Between the trimmed V and J ends, which lost 4 bases and 3 bases, there was a span of 10 bases. The CDR3 consists of 14 residues. In DNA, the CDR3 is TGTGCCAGCAGCTCTAGTGAGGTCAATCAGCCCCAGCATTTT. It is translated as CASSSSEVNQPQHF.

V gene TRBV7-2 combines with J gene TRBJ1-3, with D unresolved. With 2 bases removed from V and 0 bases from J, the gap between germline ends came to 11 bases. The length of the CDR3 is 16 residues. Per the germline V gene, CDR1 is SGHTA and CDR2 is FQGNSA. The CDR3 loop is CASSLTPGSSGNTIYF. The CDR3 nucleotides read TGTGCCAGCAGCTTAACCCCAGGTTCCTCTGGAAACACCATATATTTT.

The chain recombines TRBV10-1 with TRBJ2-1; the D gene is possibly TRBD2 (5 bases). The CDR3 contains 18 residues. Trimming removed 3 bases at V and 4 bases at J, with 22 bases between. Germline loops: CDR1 WNHNN, CDR2 SYGVQD (reference sequence). Here the CDR3 reads CASSDVSPGAGQYNEQFF. The CDR3 nucleotides are TGCGCCAGCAGTGATGTCTCACCGGGTGCGGGCCAATACAATGAGCAGTTCTTC.